Listed below are T cell receptor beta chains from one sample, sequenced in a study of Ad26.COV2.S vaccination and SARS-CoV-2 variants. This table comes from immunoSEQ multiplex PCR, and its TCRdb copy is limited to in-frame clones, with some not included. The sample includes hundreds of thousands of clones, about 90% of them seen just once. The sequenced sample was peripheral blood, obtained in a trial of Ad26.COV2.S vaccine versus placebo. Every receptor here comes from a person between 18 and 60 years old who received the Ad26.COV2.S COVID-19 vaccine or a placebo. CDR3s include the opening cysteine and the closing phenylalanine or tryptophan. D genes are given only for firm matches. For some rows the clone size is stated as once, few or many, or as a class when expanded; others skip it.

V gene,clone size,D gene,CDR3 length,J gene,CDR3 DNA,CDR3 protein
TRBV30,many,-,14,TRBJ2-7,TGTGCCTGGAGTGCCGCGGACACTCCTTACGAGCAGTACTTC,CAWSAADTPYEQYF
TRBV6-5,-,TRBD1,13,TRBJ1-1,TGTGCCAGCATACGGGACAGTCGGGGTGAAGCTTTCTTT,CASIRDSRGEAFF
TRBV11-2,-,-,15,TRBJ1-5,TGTGCCAGCAGCTTAGGGGACACAGAGAATCAGCCCCAGCATTTT,CASSLGDTENQPQHF
TRBV27,once,TRBD2,17,TRBJ2-7,TGTGCCAGCAGTTTAAGGCTTTCGCGGGAGAGGACCTACGAGCAGTACTTC,CASSLRLSRERTYEQYF
TRBV14,-,TRBD1,14,TRBJ2-3,TGTGCCAGCAGATCAGGACAGGGTTCAGATACGCAGTATTTT,CASRSGQGSDTQYF
TRBV21-1,-,-,14,TRBJ2-1,TGTGCCAGCAGCTCTGTCCATTCCTACAATGAGCAGTTCTTC,CASSSVHSYNEQFF
TRBV7-9,-,TRBD1,16,TRBJ1-1,TGTGCCAGCAGCCCATTTGGGACAGGGGTGAACACTGAAGCTTTCTTT,CASSPFGTGVNTEAFF
TRBV7-2,-,-,14,TRBJ2-7,TGTGCCAGCAGCGCCCCAAGCCCCGGCTACGAGCAGTACTTC,CASSAPSPGYEQYF
TRBV6-6,-,-,14,TRBJ2-3,TGTGCCAGCGGGGGGCTGGGGGGCACAGATACGCAGTATTTT,CASGGLGGTDTQYF
TRBV19,-,TRBD1,15,TRBJ2-3,TGTGCCAGTACCTCAGGACAGGGAGTCACAGATACGCAGTATTTT,CASTSGQGVTDTQYF
TRBV2,-,-,15,TRBJ2-7,TGTGCCAGCACGGCGGAGCAGGGCCCATCCTACGAGCAGTACTTC,CASTAEQGPSYEQYF
TRBV6-6,-,-,15,TRBJ1-5,TGTGCCAGCAGTTACCGGACACTTAGCAATCAGCCCCAGCATTTT,CASSYRTLSNQPQHF
TRBV19,once,TRBD2,17,TRBJ2-7,TGTGCCAGTAGTCGGGACTACGGCCCTTCTCTCCCCTACGAGCAGTACTTC,CASSRDYGPSLPYEQYF
TRBV18,-,-,15,TRBJ2-5,TGTGCCAGCTCACCACCGTCGGGGGCGGAGGAGACCCAGTACTTC,CASSPPSGAEETQYF
TRBV7-2,-,-,12,TRBJ1-4,TGTGCCAGCAGCAGGGGGAATGAAAAACTGTTTTTT,CASSRGNEKLFF
TRBV6-5,-,-,11,TRBJ2-5,TGTGCCAGCGGGTGGGGAGAGACCCAGTACTTC,CASGWGETQYF
TRBV29-1,-,-,12,TRBJ2-5,TGCAGCGTTGGGTTGGGGGTTGAGACCCAGTACTTC,CSVGLGVETQYF
TRBV6-5,-,TRBD2,13,TRBJ2-7,TGTGCCAGCCGAGTAGCGGGCTCCTACGAGCAGTACTTC,CASRVAGSYEQYF
TRBV7-2,many,-,17,TRBJ1-5,TGTGCCAGCAGTGCCATTTATCGGACAGTTCAAAGGCAGCCCCAGCATTTT,CASSAIYRTVQRQPQHF
TRBV7-9,-,-,14,TRBJ2-5,TGTGCCAGCAGCTTCAAGGGATTGCGGGAGACCCAGTACTTC,CASSFKGLRETQYF
TRBV6-1,-,TRBD2,16,TRBJ2-1,TGTGCCAGCAGTGCGGACCTAGCGGGAGTGGTAAGTGAGCAGTTCTTC,CASSADLAGVVSEQFF
TRBV6-4,-,-,15,TRBJ1-3,TGTGCCAGCAGTGACGACAGCGCCTCTGGAAACACCATATATTTT,CASSDDSASGNTIYF
TRBV4-3,-,-,15,TRBJ2-7,TGCGCCAGCAGCCAAGATGACAGCCGCTCCTACGAGCAGTACTTC,CASSQDDSRSYEQYF
TRBV5-1,-,TRBD1,12,TRBJ1-2,TGCGCCAGCAGCGGACAGGGTCCTGGCTACACCTTC,CASSGQGPGYTF
TRBV5-1,-,-,15,TRBJ2-3,TGCGCCAGCAGCAGCCCGGGACAATCACCAGATACGCAGTATTTT,CASSSPGQSPDTQYF
TRBV28,-,-,14,TRBJ1-5,TGTGCCAGCAGTTTTCCCATGAAGCTTGGGTCCCAGCATTTT,CASSFPMKLGSQHF
TRBV5-1,once,TRBD1,14,TRBJ2-3,TGCGCCAGCAGCCTACAGGGGAGCGCAGATACGCAGTATTTT,CASSLQGSADTQYF
TRBV18,-,TRBD1,13,TRBJ2-7,TGTGCCAGCTCACTACAGGGGGCCGGGGAGCAGTACTTC,CASSLQGAGEQYF
TRBV5-4,once,TRBD2,16,TRBJ2-1,TGTGCCAGCAGCTTGGTTAGTAGCGGGGGTTACAATGAGCAGTTCTTC,CASSLVSSGGYNEQFF
TRBV24-1,once,TRBD1,17,TRBJ2-4,TGTGCCACCAGTGATCGCCAGGGGACAGGTGAGGTGGACATTCAGTACTTC,CATSDRQGTGEVDIQYF
TRBV5-8,-,-,13,TRBJ2-3,TGTGCCAGCAGCTTGGGATGGCAGGATACGCAGTATTTT,CASSLGWQDTQYF
TRBV7-9,once,TRBD1,16,TRBJ1-2,TGTGCCAGCAGCTTAGGAACAGGGGAGAGTAACTATGGCTACACCTTC,CASSLGTGESNYGYTF
TRBV7-9,-,TRBD1,15,TRBJ2-1,TGTGCCAGCAACGGGGACAGGGGCTCCTACAATGAGCAGTTCTTC,CASNGDRGSYNEQFF
TRBV24-1,-,TRBD1,16,TRBJ2-3,TGTGCCACCAGTGATTCACCGGGACAGGGTCCAGATACGCAGTATTTT,CATSDSPGQGPDTQYF
TRBV7-2,-,TRBD1,14,TRBJ2-7,TGTGCCAGCAGCCTGAGACAGGGGGCCCTCGAGCAGTACTTC,CASSLRQGALEQYF
TRBV15,-,TRBD2,15,TRBJ2-7,TGTGCCACCAGCAAGCAGCGGGGGGGAACCTACGAGCAGTACTTC,CATSKQRGGTYEQYF
TRBV6-5,-,TRBD1,13,TRBJ1-1,TGTGCCAGCATGACCGGGACAGACACTGAAGCTTTCTTT,CASMTGTDTEAFF
TRBV24-1,-,TRBD1,15,TRBJ2-5,TGTGCCACCAGTGATTCGGGACAGTTACAAGAGACCCAGTACTTC,CATSDSGQLQETQYF
TRBV5-5,-,-,15,TRBJ2-1,TGTGCCAGCAGCTTGGTAGTAGGCCTGGGAGATGAGCAGTTCTTC,CASSLVVGLGDEQFF
TRBV27,-,-,15,TRBJ2-2,TGTGCCAGCAGTCCAAAGGGGGGTGGCACCGGGGAGCTGTTTTTT,CASSPKGGGTGELFF
TRBV27,-,TRBD1,13,TRBJ1-2,TGTGCCAGCAGCGCCGGGACAGGGCATGGCTACACCTTC,CASSAGTGHGYTF
TRBV5-1,-,-,11,TRBJ2-5,TGCGCCAGCAGCTTGCGGGAGACCCAGTACTTC,CASSLRETQYF
TRBV29-1,few,-,12,TRBJ2-7,TGCAGCGCCGACCAGGGGGGAAACGAGCAGTACTTC,CSADQGGNEQYF
TRBV6-1,-,-,16,TRBJ1-3,TGTGCCAGCAGTGCCTTATTTGGGATAACTGGAAACACCATATATTTT,CASSALFGITGNTIYF
TRBV27,-,-,12,TRBJ2-2,TGTGCCAGCAGTTGGACGTTCGGGGAGCTGTTTTTT,CASSWTFGELFF
TRBV9,-,-,14,TRBJ1-3,TGTGCCAGCAGCGTTTTCCTCTCTGGAAACACCATATATTTT,CASSVFLSGNTIYF
TRBV4-3,-,-,16,TRBJ1-2,TGCGCCAGCAGCCAAGATCGGAGACACACTCCTTTTGGCTACACCTTC,CASSQDRRHTPFGYTF
TRBV19,-,TRBD2,15,TRBJ2-2,TGTGCCAGTACGTCCGGGACTAGCCCCACCGGGGAGCTGTTTTTT,CASTSGTSPTGELFF
TRBV19,-,-,14,TRBJ1-2,TGTGCCAGTAGTATGGTAGGGGTAGTCGGCGGCTACACCTTC,CASSMVGVVGGYTF
TRBV18,-,-,13,TRBJ1-2,TGTGCCAGCTCACCACCAGGGCCTGCTGGCTACACCTTC,CASSPPGPAGYTF
TRBV19,-,TRBD2,15,TRBJ2-1,TGTGCCAGTAGTATTAGCCTAGCGGGAGGCTATGAGCAGTTCTTC,CASSISLAGGYEQFF
TRBV13,-,-,13,TRBJ2-7,TGTGCCAGCAGCAGGGACCGGGGTGGCGAGCAGTACTTC,CASSRDRGGEQYF
TRBV6-5,-,-,11,TRBJ1-2,TGTGCCAGCACTGCAGACCGGGGCTACACCTTC,CASTADRGYTF
TRBV7-2,-,TRBD1,15,TRBJ2-7,TGTGCCAGCAGCCCCTTCGCAGGGGGCACCTACGAGCAGTACTTC,CASSPFAGGTYEQYF
TRBV5-1,-,TRBD1,11,TRBJ2-7,TGCGCCAGCAGCAACAGGGGCGAGCAGTACTTC,CASSNRGEQYF
TRBV7-8,-,TRBD2,15,TRBJ2-5,TGTGCCAGCGGTATAGCGGGAGGGCCTCCAGGCGGCCAGTACTTC,CASGIAGGPPGGQYF
TRBV24-1,-,-,16,TRBJ2-7,TGTGCCACCAGTGACCGTAGGACACCTTCTCGGGGGGAGCAGTACTTC,CATSDRRTPSRGEQYF
TRBV3-1/TRBV3-2,once,-,14,TRBJ2-7,TGTGCCAGCAGAAACAGGAATGGGCTCCACGAGCAGTACTTC,CASRNRNGLHEQYF
TRBV7-9,-,-,12,TRBJ1-1,TGTGCCAGCAGCTCCCAGGGTAGGGGTGCTTTCTTT,CASSSQGRGAFF
TRBV6-5,-,-,11,TRBJ2-7,TGTGCCAGCAGTTCTAGGACGCTGCAGTACTTC,CASSSRTLQYF